The 27 T cell receptor beta chains listed next were all sequenced from one sample in a study of OX40 agonist ivuxolimab in advanced cancers. The data were produced by immunoSEQ multiplex PCR, yet TCRdb's version contains in-frame clones alone and is incomplete. The table includes 57,000 or so clones, about 86% detected once. The sequences come from CD4+ or CD8+ T cells sorted from blood, collected in a trial of the OX40 agonist ivuxolimab. Receptors originate from an adult with an advanced solid tumor such as melanoma, head and neck, liver or kidney cancer.

The chain recombines TRBV11-2 with TRBJ2-2; 8 nucleotides match TRBD1. CDR1 SGHAT and CDR2 FQNNGV come from the germline V gene. The CDR3 runs to 16 residues. The J segment lost 5 bases and the V segment lost 1 base, leaving 6 bases of the junction unmatched. The CDR3 loop reads CASSLVRRGRTGELFF. In DNA form, the CDR3 reads TGTGCCAGCAGCTTAGTTCGCAGGGGGCGGACCGGGGAGCTGTTTTTT.

V is TRBV11-2 and J is TRBJ1-6; 9 positions agree with TRBD1. Looked up from germline, CDR1 is SGHAT and CDR2 is FQNNGV. Trimming at V came to 0 bases and at J to 7 bases, leaving 4 bases not matched to a gene. CDR3 size: 16 residues. The CDR3 nucleotides read TGTGCCAGCAGCTTAGATGGACAGGGGATAAATTCACCCCTCCACTTT. It specifies CASSLDGQGINSPLHF.

This clone was detected only a few times. The J gene is TRBJ2-2, the V gene TRBV27; no clear D gene. Trimming stripped 1 base from V and 9 bases from J, with 12 bases between. CDR1 and CDR2 from the germline V gene are MNHEY and SMNVEV (reference sequence). The CDR3 spans 14 residues. The CDR3 spells CASSLWTERRELFF. In DNA form, the CDR3 reads TGTGCCAGCAGTTTATGGACCGAGAGGAGGGAGCTGTTTTTT.

The chain has TRBV15 and TRBJ2-5, with D tentatively TRBD2 (6 bases). Germline V gives CDR1 LNHNV, CDR2 YYDKDF (reference sequence). There are 13 residues in the CDR3. The ends were cut back, 6 bases at V and 1 base at J, with 9 bases in the middle. The CDR3 bases are TGTGCCACCAGTTTAGCGGTCCAAGAGACCCAGTACTTC. Translating it yields CATSLAVQETQYF.

The J gene is TRBJ1-5, the V gene TRBV27; 8 bases are a match to TRBD1. CDR3 size: 16 residues. Germline V lookup: CDR1 MNHEY, CDR2 SMNVEV (reference sequence). V lost 5 bases and J lost 3; bases outside the gene matches: 9. In DNA form, the CDR3 reads TGTGCCAGCAGTCCGGGACAGGCGAGGCCCAATCAGCCCCAGCATTTT. It encodes CASSPGQARPNQPQHF.

This rearrangement joins TRBV7-2 to TRBJ1-2, with 7 nucleotides matching TRBD1. Germline trimming cut 5 bases from V and 5 bases from J; bases unmatched to any gene: 5. This CDR3 is built from 13 residues. The germline V gene encodes CDR1 SGHTA and CDR2 FQGNSA. DNA of the CDR3: TGTGCCAGCAGCGAAGGGACAGCTTATGGCTACACCTTC. This translates into CASSEGTAYGYTF.

The genes are TRBV7-2 and TRBJ2-2; perhaps TRBD2 as D (6 bases). Germline V gene lookup returns CDR1 SGHTA and CDR2 FQGNSA. This CDR3 has 16 residues. Trimming pared 1 base from V and 3 bases from J, leaving 12 bases between. In DNA, the CDR3 is TGTGCCAGCAGCTTAGTCTGGAGGGTTGACACCGGGGAGCTGTTTTTT. This codes for CASSLVWRVDTGELFF.

The chain uses TRBV6-5 and TRBJ1-6; D is ambiguous. Germline values: CDR1 MNHEY, CDR2 SVGAGI. The V gene lost 0 bases and the J gene lost 10 bases, with 13 bases spanning the gap. This CDR3 is built from 15 residues. Here the CDR3 reads CASSYSLGLGSPLHF. CDR3 nucleotides: TGTGCCAGCAGTTACTCGTTGGGCCTAGGATCACCCCTCCACTTT.

This clone was observed a few times. This chain links TRBV10-1 with TRBJ2-2; no definite D call. The V and J ends lost 7 bases and 8 bases respectively, with 14 bases between them. The CDR3 is 13 amino acids. Germline CDR1 is WNHNN and CDR2 is SYGVQD (reference sequence). The CDR3 spells CASNLSPGGELFF. Written as DNA, the CDR3 is TGCGCCAGCAACCTTTCGCCCGGAGGGGAGCTGTTTTTT.

For this clone: A junction boundary mismatches the germline segment, possibly from a read error. CDR3 loop: CASSVAGGAHNEQFF. In DNA, the CDR3 is TGTGCCAGCAGCGTAGCGGGGGGAGCCCACAATGAGCAGTTCTTC. The gene calls are TRBV7-9 and TRBJ2-1, with 10 bases aligning to TRBD2. The CDR3 totals 15 residues. The germline V gene encodes CDR1 SEHNR and CDR2 FQNEAQ (reference sequence).

This chain uses TRBV7-9 with TRBJ2-5; D is unclear. The CDR3 has 14 amino acids. Germline V gives CDR1 SEHNR, CDR2 FQNEAQ (reference sequence). Trimming removed 3 bases at V and 0 bases at J, with 8 bases between. CDR3 amino acids: CASSFAQDQETQYF. Here the CDR3 DNA reads TGTGCCAGCAGCTTTGCGCAGGACCAAGAGACCCAGTACTTC. The whole variable domain, remainder taken from reference TRBV7-9 and TRBJ2-5, is DTGVSQNPRHKITKRGQNVTFRCDPISEHNRLYWYRQTLGQGPEFLTYFQNEAQLEKSRLLSDRFSAERPKGSFSTLEIQRTEQGDSAMYLCASSFAQDQETQYFGPGTRLLVL.

This clone was recorded once. This sequence joins TRBV11-2 and TRBJ2-7, with 11 nucleotides matching TRBD2. Germline V CDR1 and CDR2: SGHAT, FQNNGV. The ends lost 5 bases at V and 4 bases at J; junction bases unmatched: 10. The CDR3 is 16 amino acids. The CDR3 region has the DNA TGTGCCAGCAGCCATCTGCTGGGACTAGCGGATTACGAGCAGTACTTC. Amino acid sequence: CASSHLLGLADYEQYF.

This clone was observed a handful of times. The rearrangement links TRBV19 to TRBJ2-2; D not resolved. Trimming stripped 1 base from V and 5 bases from J, with 5 bases between. The CDR3 totals 13 residues. The germline V gene has CDR1 LNHDA and CDR2 SQIVND (reference sequence). The CDR3 loop reads CASSIGGTGELFF. DNA of the CDR3: TGTGCCAGTAGTATAGGAGGAACCGGGGAGCTGTTTTTT.

J is TRBJ2-1 and V is TRBV2, with a tentative D call TRBD2 (6 bases). CDR1 is SNHLY, CDR2 FYNNEI, per germline. Trimming removed 8 bases from V and 4 bases from J, with 15 bases in between. CDR3 length equals 14 residues. The CDR3 bases are TGTGCCAGCCTGGGAGGTGCCGGATACAATGAGCAGTTCTTC. It encodes CASLGGAGYNEQFF.

The V call is TRBV6-1, the J call TRBJ2-3, with D possibly called TRBD1 or TRBD2 (7 bases each). Germline CDR1 reads MNHNS; CDR2 reads SASEGT. Trimming removed 6 bases from V and 6 bases from J, with 19 bases in between. The CDR3 is 15 residues long. In DNA form, the CDR3 reads TGTGCCAGCAGGGGGGGGACAGTTTTCTTCGATACGCAGTATTTT. This encodes CASRGGTVFFDTQYF.

This clone was observed a single time. This chain joins TRBV5-1 and TRBJ2-5, with 8 nucleotides matching TRBD1. V gave up 2 bases and J gave up 11 bases; unmatched junction bases: 5. Per germline, CDR1 SGHRS and CDR2 YFSETQ. The CDR3 covers 12 residues. The CDR3 spells CASSLGQGEQYF. The CDR3 DNA is TGCGCCAGCAGCTTAGGACAGGGTGAGCAGTACTTC.

The chain links TRBV6-5 to TRBJ1-1; D not resolved. V was cut by 7 bases and J by 3 bases, with 9 bases left in between. The length of the CDR3 is 12 residues. Germline CDR1 reads MNHEY; CDR2 reads SVGAGI. CDR3 nucleotides: TGTGCCAGCACCGGATCCCACACTGAAGCTTTCTTT. This encodes CASTGSHTEAFF.

This sequence joins TRBV10-3 and TRBJ2-3; 13 bases fit TRBD2. J was trimmed by 3 bases and V by 6 bases; bases with no gene match: 12. The CDR3 extends over 18 amino acids. The germline V gene encodes CDR1 ENHRY and CDR2 SYGVKD. The CDR3 coding sequence is TGTGCCATCAGCGCCATCGGACTAGCGGGAGTTGGTACAGATACGCAGTATTTT. This translates into CAISAIGLAGVGTDTQYF.

The genes are TRBV4-2 and TRBJ2-4; 9 bases map to TRBD2. Germline values: CDR1 LGHNA, CDR2 YNFKEQ. V shed 2 bases, J shed 7 bases, and the junction held 6 bases outside the gene matches. The CDR3 consists of 15 residues. CDR3 nucleotides: TGTGCCAGCAGCCAACCCCTAGCGGGACTTAACATTCAGTACTTC. Translation gives CASSQPLAGLNIQYF.

This chain uses TRBV9 with TRBJ2-3; D gene ambiguous. The CDR3 sequence is 13 residues long. CDR1 and CDR2 from the germline V gene are SGDLS and YYNGEE. The V end lost 0 bases, the J end lost 2 bases, and 4 bases lay between the germline ends. The CDR3 protein is CASSVGPTDTQYF. Here the CDR3 DNA reads TGTGCCAGCAGCGTAGGGCCCACAGATACGCAGTATTTT.

This clone came up a few times. The chain employs TRBV2 and TRBJ1-1; D is undetermined. In germline, CDR1 is SNHLY, CDR2 FYNNEI. The V gene lost 2 bases and the J gene lost 11 bases, with 12 bases spanning the gap. CDR3 length: 12 amino acids. In nucleotides, the CDR3 is TGTGCCAGCAGTGAACCCCCGGGAGGGGCTTTCTTT. Residues: CASSEPPGGAFF.

The chain employs TRBV4-1 and TRBJ2-4; perhaps TRBD2 as D (6 bases). The germline gives CDR1 MGHRA, CDR2 YSYEKL. There are 16 residues in the CDR3. The V and J ends lost 1 base and 0 bases respectively, with 10 bases between them. The CDR3 region is CASSQVGGGAKNIQYF. CDR3 sequence (DNA): TGCGCCAGCAGCCAAGTTGGGGGAGGAGCCAAAAACATTCAGTACTTC.

The chain joins TRBV5-4 to TRBJ1-2; D ambiguous. The ends were cut back, 0 bases at V and 4 bases at J, with 10 bases in the middle. Germline loops: CDR1 SGHNT, CDR2 YYREEE (reference sequence). CDR3 length: 14 amino acids. The CDR3: CASSLVTDTYGYTF. CDR3 nucleotide sequence: TGTGCCAGCAGCTTGGTTACAGATACCTATGGCTACACCTTC.

This chain joins TRBV4-1 and TRBJ2-7; D might be TRBD1 or TRBD2, each matching 5 bases. The CDR3 has 16 amino acids. Looked up from germline, CDR1 is MGHRA and CDR2 is YSYEKL. With 0 bases removed from V and 3 bases from J, the gap between germline ends came to 15 bases. CDR3 nucleotide sequence: TGCGCCAGCAGCCAAGATCGGGACGTTGGTTTCTACGAGCAGTACTTC. Protein sequence: CASSQDRDVGFYEQYF.

V usage is TRBV15 and J usage is TRBJ1-3; no firm D call. Deletions cut 3 bases from V and 7 bases from J, with 10 bases between. The germline CDR1 and CDR2 sequences are LNHNV and YYDKDF (reference sequence). CDR3 size: 13 residues. In nucleotides, the CDR3 is TGTGCCACCAGCAGCCTGGCGGGGAACACCATATATTTT. It codes for CATSSLAGNTIYF.

The rearrangement joins TRBV6-1 to TRBJ1-1; no definite D call. The germline V gene encodes CDR1 MNHNS and CDR2 SASEGT. This CDR3 region has 13 residues. Trimming cost V 6 bases and J 1 base, with 9 bases left between them. Here the CDR3 DNA reads TGTGCCAGCAGGTTAGGGCAGAACACTGAAGCTTTCTTT. Protein: CASRLGQNTEAFF.

The rearrangement uses TRBV19 and TRBJ2-7; D might be TRBD2 (5 bases). The CDR3 runs 14 residues. Germline CDR1 is LNHDA and CDR2 is SQIVND (reference sequence). The V end was cut by 2 bases, the J end by 0 bases, with 8 bases between. In DNA, the CDR3 is TGTGCCAGTAGTATAAGAAGCGGCTCCTACGAGCAGTACTTC. It encodes CASSIRSGSYEQYF.